A single sample is the source of the 17 T cell receptor beta chains below, sequenced in a study of blood T cell repertoires in COVID-19. Assay: immunoSEQ multiplex PCR; the TCRdb copy retains only in-frame clones and omits some. The sample contains approximately 190,000 clones, 84% of which appear only once. The source material was peripheral blood. These receptors all stem from a woman in her sixties or seventies with active or convalescent COVID-19.

There are a few counts of this clone. This chain joins TRBV6-6 and TRBJ2-2; D ambiguous. The germline V gene encodes CDR1 MNHNY and CDR2 SVGAGI (reference sequence). The CDR3 has 11 residues. V was trimmed by 8 bases and J by 7 bases, leaving 8 bases between them. The CDR3, as DNA: TGTGCCAGCCTAGTGAGCGGGGAGCTGTTTTTT. Its translation is CASLVSGELFF.

J is TRBJ2-5 and V is TRBV7-9; the match to TRBD2 covers 7 bases. The V segment lost 5 bases and the J segment 2 bases; nucleotides outside the gene matches: 14. The germline gives CDR1 SEHNR, CDR2 FQNEAQ (reference sequence). The CDR3 runs 17 residues. The CDR3 DNA reads TGTGCCAGCAGCCCCCAAGCGGCGGGAGCCCTGCAAGAGACCCAGTACTTC. This codes for CASSPQAAGALQETQYF.

The V call is TRBV6-6, the J call TRBJ2-3; 15 bases line up with TRBD2. This CDR3 comprises 19 residues. V shed 5 bases and J 3 bases; nucleotides not matched to a gene: 12. Germline V gives CDR1 MNHNY, CDR2 SVGAGI (reference sequence). The CDR3 spells CASSRTSGRARLKTDTQYF. The CDR3 region has the DNA TGTGCCAGCAGTCGGACTAGCGGGAGGGCTCGGCTAAAAACAGATACGCAGTATTTT.

The chain combines TRBV4-1 with TRBJ1-4; 9 bases line up with TRBD1. Germline V gene sequence: CDR1 MGHRA, CDR2 YSYEKL. The CDR3 sequence is 16 residues long. V was pared by 4 bases and J by 8 bases, with 11 bases of the junction left unmatched. This chain's CDR3 is CASSRQPGTGREKLFF. CDR3 coding DNA: TGCGCCAGCAGCCGACAACCCGGGACAGGGAGGGAAAAACTGTTTTTT.

This chain joins TRBV6-2 or TRBV6-3 and TRBJ2-7, with TRBD2 matching over 10 bases. CDR3 length: 16 amino acids. V was clipped by 4 bases and J by 4 bases; unmatched bases: 10. Germline assignment: CDR1 MNHEY and CDR2 SVGEGT. The CDR3 spells CASSSPAGGLGYEQYF. Written as DNA, the CDR3 is TGTGCCAGCAGTTCCCCAGCGGGAGGGCTCGGGTACGAGCAGTACTTC.

The chain recombines TRBV6-5 with TRBJ1-1; D is uncertain. Deletions cut 6 bases from V and 5 bases from J, with 16 bases between. Germline CDR1 MNHEY, CDR2 SVGAGI. The CDR3 is made up of 14 amino acids. This CDR3 reads CASRSPRGWTEAFF. The CDR3 nucleotides read TGTGCCAGCAGGAGCCCCCGGGGTTGGACTGAAGCTTTCTTT.

The V gene is TRBV28, the J gene TRBJ1-1; D perhaps matches TRBD1 (6 bases). Trimming left V 3 bases short and J 3 bases short, with 11 bases between. CDR1 is MDHEN, CDR2 SYDVKM, per germline. This CDR3 has 14 residues. The CDR3 region is CASSLLTGHTEAFF. For the CDR3, the DNA is TGTGCCAGCAGTTTGTTGACAGGCCACACTGAAGCTTTCTTT.

V usage is TRBV28 and J usage is TRBJ2-2, with unresolved D. Germline CDR1 and CDR2: MDHEN and SYDVKM. This CDR3 region has 12 residues. Trimming took off 6 bases at V and 2 bases at J, with 4 bases between the two ends. The chain's CDR3 is CASSVNTGELFF. The DNA of the CDR3 is TGTGCCAGCAGCGTTAACACCGGGGAGCTGTTTTTT.

This chain connects TRBV7-9 to TRBJ2-7; 10 bases are a match to TRBD2. There are 15 residues in the CDR3. Germline V gene sequence: CDR1 SEHNR, CDR2 FQNEAQ (reference sequence). Trimming took 5 bases from V and 7 from J; bases not matched to a gene: 11. In nucleotides, the CDR3 is TGTGCCAGCAGCCCCACTCTAGCGGGAGTTCCGGAGCAGTACTTC. Translation gives CASSPTLAGVPEQYF.

As to this clone: This specimen includes other DNA sequences encoding the same CDR3. The chain couples TRBV3-1 (or the pseudogene TRBV3-2) to TRBJ1-3; D unclear. The CDR3 is made up of 14 amino acids. The germline V gene encodes CDR1 LGHDT and CDR2 YNNKEL (reference sequence). The V end lost 1 base, the J end lost 3 bases, and 7 bases lay between the germline ends. The chain's CDR3 is CASSQGAGGNTIYF. The CDR3 DNA reads TGTGCCAGCAGCCAAGGGGCTGGTGGAAACACCATATATTTT.

The rearrangement links TRBV15 to TRBJ2-5, with D tentatively TRBD2 (6 bases). Between the trimmed V and J ends, which lost 1 base and 5 bases, there was a span of 20 bases. Germline lookup yields CDR1 LNHNV and CDR2 YYDKDF (reference sequence). CDR3 length equals 17 residues. The CDR3 loop is CATSRGRRATAGETQYF. The CDR3 DNA sequence: TGTGCCACCAGCAGAGGTCGGAGGGCGACGGCGGGGGAGACCCAGTACTTC.

The rearrangement links TRBV7-9 to TRBJ2-7; D unresolved. V was clipped by 5 bases and J by 4 bases, with 6 bases between them. Germline CDR1 is SEHNR and CDR2 is FQNEAQ (reference sequence). The CDR3 sequence is 11 residues long. CDR3 DNA sequence: TGTGCCAGCAGCGTTCAGTACGAGCAGTACTTC. Its protein product is CASSVQYEQYF.

The rearrangement uses TRBV28 and TRBJ2-2, with D uncertain. The CDR3 is made up of 12 amino acids. Germline assignment: CDR1 MDHEN and CDR2 SYDVKM. With 6 bases removed from V and 2 bases from J, the gap between germline ends came to 4 bases. This CDR3 is CASSLNTGELFF. CDR3 nucleotides: TGTGCCAGCAGCCTAAACACCGGGGAGCTGTTTTTT.

The chain links TRBV11-2 to TRBJ1-1, with D perhaps TRBD1 (6 bases). Germline-derived CDR1 and CDR2 are SGHAT and FQNNGV. The CDR3 sequence is 15 residues long. V lost 2 bases and J lost 0, with 10 bases in between. The CDR3 DNA follows: TGTGCCAGCAGCTTAAGGGGGGGTTTGAACACTGAAGCTTTCTTT. Translation: CASSLRGGLNTEAFF.

This clone has just one count. The J gene is TRBJ2-3, the V gene TRBV11-2; D is perhaps TRBD1 (5 bases). Between the trimmed V and J ends, which lost 2 bases and 2 bases, there was a span of 11 bases. In germline, CDR1 is SGHAT, CDR2 FQNNGV. The CDR3 is made up of 15 amino acids. CDR3 in amino acids: CASSLRGGDTDTQYF. DNA of the CDR3: TGTGCCAGCAGCTTAAGGGGTGGGGACACAGATACGCAGTATTTT.

CDR3 in amino acids: CSVVIGSSYEQYF. CDR3 in DNA: TGCAGCGTTGTAATTGGCTCCTCCTACGAGCAGTACTTC. The chain carries TRBV29-1 and TRBJ2-7; D unclear. Germline lookup yields CDR1 SQVTM and CDR2 ANQGSEA. This CDR3 has 13 residues. Trimming shortened V by 4 bases and J by 0 bases, and 10 bases separated the two germline ends.

The chain is built from TRBV25-1 and TRBJ1-5; 9 nucleotides align to TRBD1. V was pared by 6 bases and J by 1 base, with 4 bases of the junction left unmatched. Germline V gene data show CDR1 as MGHDK and CDR2 as SYGVNS. CDR3 length: 15 amino acids. The CDR3 DNA sequence: TGTGCCAGCAGCCCGACAGGGGGGAGCAATCAGCCCCAGCATTTT. Its protein is CASSPTGGSNQPQHF.